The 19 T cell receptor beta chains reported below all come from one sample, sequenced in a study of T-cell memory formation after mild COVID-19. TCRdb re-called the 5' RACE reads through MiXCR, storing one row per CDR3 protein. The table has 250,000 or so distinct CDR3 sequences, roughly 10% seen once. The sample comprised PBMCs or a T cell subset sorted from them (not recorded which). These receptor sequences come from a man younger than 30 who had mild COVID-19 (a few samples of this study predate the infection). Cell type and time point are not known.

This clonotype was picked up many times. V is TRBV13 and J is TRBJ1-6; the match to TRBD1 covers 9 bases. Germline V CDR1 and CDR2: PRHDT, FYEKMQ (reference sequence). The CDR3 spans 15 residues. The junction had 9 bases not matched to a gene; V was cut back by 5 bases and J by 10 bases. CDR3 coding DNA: TGTGCCAGCAGCCCGGGACAGGGACTGGGATCACCCCTCCACTTT. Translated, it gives CASSPGQGLGSPLHF.

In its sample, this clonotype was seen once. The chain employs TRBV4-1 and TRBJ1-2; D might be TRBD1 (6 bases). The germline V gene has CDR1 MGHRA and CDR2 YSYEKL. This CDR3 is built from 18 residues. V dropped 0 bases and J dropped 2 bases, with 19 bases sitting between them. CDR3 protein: CASSQDLDRPTWNYGYTF. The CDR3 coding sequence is TGCGCCAGCAGCCAAGACCTGGACAGACCCACCTGGAACTATGGCTACACCTTC.

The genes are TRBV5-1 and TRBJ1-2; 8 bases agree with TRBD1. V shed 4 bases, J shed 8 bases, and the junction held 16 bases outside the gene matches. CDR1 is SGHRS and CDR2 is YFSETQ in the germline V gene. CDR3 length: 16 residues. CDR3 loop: CASSRKYDRGSDGYTF. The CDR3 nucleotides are TGCGCCAGCAGCCGAAAGTACGACAGGGGCAGCGACGGCTACACCTTC. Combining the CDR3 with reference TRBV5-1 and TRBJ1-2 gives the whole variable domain KAGVTQTPRYLIKTRGQQVTLSCSPISGHRSVSWYQQTPGQGLQFLFEYFSETQRNKGNFPGRFSGRQFSNSRSEMNVSTLELGDSALYLCASSRKYDRGSDGYTFGSGTRLTVV.

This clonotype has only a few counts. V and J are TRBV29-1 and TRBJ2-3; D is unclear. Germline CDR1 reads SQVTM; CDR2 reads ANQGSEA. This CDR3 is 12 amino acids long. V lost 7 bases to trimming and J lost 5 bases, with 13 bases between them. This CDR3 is CSATRRKDTQYF. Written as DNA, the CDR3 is TGCAGCGCCACGAGGCGCAAAGATACGCAGTATTTT.

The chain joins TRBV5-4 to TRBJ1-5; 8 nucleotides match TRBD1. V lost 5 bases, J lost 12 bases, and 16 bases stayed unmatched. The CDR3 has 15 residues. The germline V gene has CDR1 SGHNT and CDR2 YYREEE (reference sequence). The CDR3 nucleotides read TGTGCCAGCAGTACTGGAACAGGGGGGAATCAAGTCCAGCATTTT. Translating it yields CASSTGTGGNQVQHF.

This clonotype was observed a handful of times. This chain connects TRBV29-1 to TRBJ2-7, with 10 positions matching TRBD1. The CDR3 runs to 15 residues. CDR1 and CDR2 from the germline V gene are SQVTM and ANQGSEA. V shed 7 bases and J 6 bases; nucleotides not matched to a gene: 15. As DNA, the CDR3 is TGCAGCGCAGGGAGGGACAGGGGCGGGTCGGGCGAGCAGTACTTC. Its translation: CSAGRDRGGSGEQYF.

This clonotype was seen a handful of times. CDR3 amino acids: CASSAPGRGPAGELFF. CDR3 bases: TGTGCCAGCAGCGCTCCGGGCCGGGGGCCTGCCGGGGAGCTGTTTTTT. V gene TRBV9 combines with J gene TRBJ2-2, with D possibly being TRBD1 or TRBD2 (6 bases each). The CDR3 length is 16 residues. The V and J ends lost 3 bases and 6 bases respectively, with 18 bases between them. CDR1 and CDR2 from the germline V gene are SGDLS and YYNGEE. The full variable domain, rest sourced from reference TRBV9 and TRBJ2-2, is DSGVTQTPKHLITATGQRVTLRCSPRSGDLSVYWYQQSLDQGLQFLIQYYNGEERAKGNILERFSAQQFPDLHSELNLSSLELGDSALYFCASSAPGRGPAGELFFGEGSRLTVL.

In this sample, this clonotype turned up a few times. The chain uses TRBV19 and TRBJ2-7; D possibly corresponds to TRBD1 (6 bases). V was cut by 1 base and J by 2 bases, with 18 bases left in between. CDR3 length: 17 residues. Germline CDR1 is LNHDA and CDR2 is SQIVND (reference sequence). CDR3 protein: CASSIGPGTGITYEQYF. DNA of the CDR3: TGTGCCAGTAGTATAGGTCCTGGTACAGGGATAACCTACGAGCAGTACTTC.

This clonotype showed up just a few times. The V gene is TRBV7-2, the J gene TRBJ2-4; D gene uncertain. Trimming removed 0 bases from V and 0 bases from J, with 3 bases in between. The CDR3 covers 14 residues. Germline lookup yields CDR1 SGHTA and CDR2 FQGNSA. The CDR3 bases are TGTGCCAGCAGCTTAGCGCTAGCCAAAAACATTCAGTACTTC. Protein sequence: CASSLALAKNIQYF.

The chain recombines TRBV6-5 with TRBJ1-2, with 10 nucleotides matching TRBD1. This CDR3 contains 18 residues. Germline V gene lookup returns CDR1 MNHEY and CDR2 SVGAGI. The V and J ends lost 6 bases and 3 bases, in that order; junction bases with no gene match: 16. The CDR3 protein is CASSLTGGGSLSHYGYTF. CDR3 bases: TGTGCCAGCAGCTTGACAGGGGGCGGCTCTCTGAGCCACTATGGCTACACCTTC.

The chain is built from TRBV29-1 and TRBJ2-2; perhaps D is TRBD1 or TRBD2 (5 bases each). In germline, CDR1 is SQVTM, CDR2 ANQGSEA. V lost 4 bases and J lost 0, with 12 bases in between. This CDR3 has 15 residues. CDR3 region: CSVGLGTANTGELFF. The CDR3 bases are TGCAGCGTTGGTCTCGGGACCGCGAACACCGGGGAGCTGTTTTTT.

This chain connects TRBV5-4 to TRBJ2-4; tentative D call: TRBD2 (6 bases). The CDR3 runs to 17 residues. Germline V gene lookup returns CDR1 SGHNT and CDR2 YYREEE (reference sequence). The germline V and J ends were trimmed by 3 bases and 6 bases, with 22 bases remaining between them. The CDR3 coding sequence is TGTGCCAGCAGCTCACATTCCCTGACTAGGTCGAGAAACATTCAGTACTTC. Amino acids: CASSSHSLTRSRNIQYF.

For the CDR3, the DNA is TGTGCCAGCAGGCCCCCTGGGACTGGACAAGAGACCCAGTACTTC. Translation gives CASRPPGTGQETQYF. This chain joins TRBV6-6 and TRBJ2-5; D may be TRBD2 (6 bases). V was cut by 6 bases and J by 2 bases, with 16 bases left in between. This CDR3 is built from 15 residues. Germline V lookup: CDR1 MNHNY, CDR2 SVGAGI (reference sequence).

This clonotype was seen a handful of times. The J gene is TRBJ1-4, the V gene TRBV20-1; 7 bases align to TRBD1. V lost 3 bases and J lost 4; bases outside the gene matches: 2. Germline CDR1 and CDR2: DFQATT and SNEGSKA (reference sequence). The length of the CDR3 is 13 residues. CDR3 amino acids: CSASGTVNEKLFF. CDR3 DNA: TGCAGTGCTAGCGGGACAGTTAATGAAAAACTGTTTTTT.

CDR3 coding DNA: TGTGCCTCAAATCTCGGGGATACGCAGTATTTT. Amino acids: CASNLGDTQYF. The chain links TRBV7-2 to TRBJ2-3, with D unclear. From germline, CDR1 is SGHTA and CDR2 FQGNSA. The CDR3 contains 11 residues. Trimming cost V 11 bases and J 6 bases, with 12 bases left between them.

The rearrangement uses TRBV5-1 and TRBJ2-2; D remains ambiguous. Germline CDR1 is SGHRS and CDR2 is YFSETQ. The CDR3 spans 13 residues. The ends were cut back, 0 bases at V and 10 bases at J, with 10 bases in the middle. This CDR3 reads CASSLAPGEELFF. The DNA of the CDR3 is TGCGCCAGCAGCTTGGCCCCGGGTGAGGAGCTGTTTTTT.

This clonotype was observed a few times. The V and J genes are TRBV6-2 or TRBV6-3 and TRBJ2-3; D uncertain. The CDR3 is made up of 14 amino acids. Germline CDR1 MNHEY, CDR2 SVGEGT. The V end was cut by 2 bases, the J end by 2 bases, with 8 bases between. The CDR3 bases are TGTGCCAGCAGTTACCTGAGGAACACAGATACGCAGTATTTT. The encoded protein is CASSYLRNTDTQYF.

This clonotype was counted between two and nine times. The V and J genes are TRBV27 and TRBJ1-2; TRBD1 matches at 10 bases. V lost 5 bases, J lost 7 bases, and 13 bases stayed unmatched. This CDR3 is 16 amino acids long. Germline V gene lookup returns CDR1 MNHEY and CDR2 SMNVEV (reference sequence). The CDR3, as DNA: TGTGCCAGCAGTGCTCATCTCCGGGACAGGGGCGGTGGCTACACCTTC. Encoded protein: CASSAHLRDRGGGYTF.

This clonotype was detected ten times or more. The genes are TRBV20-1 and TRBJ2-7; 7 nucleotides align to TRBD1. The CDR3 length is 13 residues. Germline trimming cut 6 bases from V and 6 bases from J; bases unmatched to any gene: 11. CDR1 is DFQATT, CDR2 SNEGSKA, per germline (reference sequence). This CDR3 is CSAPRQGLVEQYV. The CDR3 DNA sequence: TGCAGTGCCCCGAGACAGGGTCTCGTCGAGCAGTACGTC.